This is a list of T cell receptor beta chains from one sample in a study of blood T cell repertoires in COVID-19. The assay was immunoSEQ multiplex PCR, and TCRdb's table has in-frame clones only and misses some. The table includes 100,000 to 150,000 clones, more than 70% detected once. The sample consisted of peripheral blood. Receptor source: a woman aged 80 or over with acute or convalescent COVID-19. Both conserved end residues are part of each CDR3. D genes are given only for firm matches. Clone size appears in some rows only: once, few, many, or a class for an expanded clone.

v_gene	j_gene	abundance	d_gene	CDR3nt	CDR3aa
TRBV7-8	TRBJ2-6	-	TRBD1	TGTGCCAGCAGCTTTAGAGCGGTGGGGGGACAGGGTATATCTGGGGCCAACGTCCTGACTTTC	CASSFRAVGGQGISGANVLTF
TRBV19	TRBJ1-5	-	TRBD1	TGTGCCAGTAGTACGATGGACAGGGCTGGTCAGCCCCAGCATTTT	CASSTMDRAGQPQHF
TRBV28	TRBJ1-4	-	-	TGTGCCAGCATTAGTGGGGGCTATAATGAAAAACTGTTTTTT	CASISGGYNEKLFF
TRBV12-3/TRBV12-4	TRBJ1-1	-	-	TGTGCCAGCAGTTCAGCGGGGCGCACTGAAGCTTTCTTT	CASSSAGRTEAFF
TRBV19	TRBJ2-1	-	TRBD2	TGTGCCAGTAGTATCTCTGGCGGGGGTTACTCCTACAATGAGCAGTTCTTC	CASSISGGGYSYNEQFF
TRBV3-1/TRBV3-2	TRBJ2-3	-	-	TGTGCCAGCAGCCACGGACTCGATACGCAGTATTTT	CASSHGLDTQYF
TRBV7-2	TRBJ1-1	-	TRBD1	TGTGCCAGCAGCTTAGCGTACAGGGGATCCACTGAAGCTTTCTTT	CASSLAYRGSTEAFF
TRBV7-2	TRBJ2-3	-	-	TGTGCCAGCAGCCCATCTGCCACTTACGCGGATACGCAGTATTTT	CASSPSATYADTQYF
TRBV7-9	TRBJ1-5	-	TRBD1	TGTGCCAGCAGCTTAGGGTCGACAGGGCATCAGCCCCAGCATTTT	CASSLGSTGHQPQHF
TRBV19	TRBJ1-1	few	-	TGTGCCAGTAGTACGCAGAAGAACACTGAAGCTTTCTTT	CASSTQKNTEAFF
TRBV4-2	TRBJ1-1	-	TRBD1	TGTGCCAGCAGCCAAGATAGGGGGGACAGCATTTCAGCTTTCTTT	CASSQDRGDSISAFF
TRBV10-3	TRBJ1-3	-	-	TGTGCCATCAGTGTGCAGGGGTGGGAAAACACCATATATTTT	CAISVQGWENTIYF
TRBV19	TRBJ2-7	-	-	TGTGCCAGTAGTCCTCGGACTAACGAGCAGTACTTC	CASSPRTNEQYF
TRBV5-4	TRBJ2-2	few	-	TGTGCCAGCAGCTTGGGACCGCCTGAGGCCGGGGAGCTGTTTTTT	CASSLGPPEAGELFF
TRBV14	TRBJ1-2	once	-	TGTGCCAGCAGCCAACTCGACAGACCGTATGGCTACACCTTC	CASSQLDRPYGYTF
TRBV18	TRBJ1-2	-	TRBD1	TGTGCCAGCTCCCCAGCCCGGGACAGGGTTAACTATGGCTACACCTTC	CASSPARDRVNYGYTF
TRBV5-1	TRBJ1-2	-	-	TGCGCCAGCAGCTTGAACGGTAACTATGGCTACACCTTC	CASSLNGNYGYTF
TRBV11-2	TRBJ2-7	-	-	TGTGCCAGCAGCACCCCGACAGGAGCCTACGAGCAGTACTTC	CASSTPTGAYEQYF
TRBV5-1	TRBJ2-1	-	-	TGCGCCAGCAGCTTGGATCTTTCGGGAGTGGCCTACAATGAGCAGTTCTTC	CASSLDLSGVAYNEQFF
TRBV3-1/TRBV3-2	TRBJ2-7	-	-	TGTGCCAGCAGCCAACTTCATGGGAGCTCCTACGAGCAGTACTTC	CASSQLHGSSYEQYF